This T cell receptor (beta chain) came from a study of cytomegalovirus exposure and HLA in healthy donors. Whole-study results and caveats: Common viral pathogens seemed, in a later analysis, to connect with several of the most significant clusters.

Use of 60 Vbeta and 13 Jbeta primers characterized the PCR. Profiling relied on immunoSEQ multiplex PCR, and the TCRdb table lists in-frame clones only, not all of them. In the table there are about 200,000 clones, around 73% of which are singletons. In germline, CDR1 is LNHDA, CDR2 SQIVND (reference sequence). V lost 5 bases and J lost 5; bases outside the gene matches: 10. The CDR3 is made up of 15 amino acids. About this clone itself: Its antigen is unknown.

The sequenced sample consisted of PBMCs. The chain is built from TRBV19 and TRBJ2-7; 9 nucleotides line up with TRBD1. The clonotype was recovered from a male donor in good health and CMV-seronegative. This chain's CDR3 is CASSDDRDRVHEQYF. In DNA, the CDR3 is TGTGCCAGTAGTGATGACAGGGACAGGGTTCACGAGCAGTACTTC.